This entry lists 19 T cell receptor beta chains sequenced from one sample in a study of cytomegalovirus exposure and HLA in healthy donors. The PCR had 60 Vbeta and 13 Jbeta primers. Sequencing was performed with immunoSEQ multiplex PCR; in TCRdb, only in-frame clones are kept and a portion is missing. The top ten hold about 3.1% of the sample, which has about 210,000 clones, roughly 80% seen once. Source material: PBMCs. The source of these receptors is a man aged 25 to 45 in good health and CMV-seronegative.

This clone was seen once. V and J are TRBV6-5 and TRBJ2-3, with TRBD2 as a possible D gene (6 bases). This CDR3 has 15 residues. V gave up 2 bases and J gave up 3 bases, with 12 bases separating them. CDR1 is MNHEY and CDR2 is SVGAGI in the germline V gene. The CDR3 spells CASSYVGGPTDTQYF. DNA for the CDR3: TGTGCCAGCAGTTACGTGGGGGGACCTACAGATACGCAGTATTTT.

Only one count was recorded for this clone. The chain couples TRBV19 to TRBJ1-2; D uncertain. The V and J ends lost 5 bases and 0 bases respectively, with 7 bases between them. Germline CDR1 reads LNHDA; CDR2 reads SQIVND (reference sequence). This CDR3 comprises 13 residues. The CDR3 sequence is CASSPTANYGYTF. CDR3 coding DNA: TGTGCCAGTAGTCCCACGGCTAACTATGGCTACACCTTC.

The chain employs TRBV7-2 and TRBJ2-5, with 14 bases identical to TRBD2. The CDR3 is made up of 17 amino acids. The germline gives CDR1 SGHTA, CDR2 FQGNSA. The V and J ends lost 2 bases and 4 bases, in that order; junction bases with no gene match: 6. The CDR3 region is CASSLPGLAGGGETQYF. As DNA, the CDR3 is TGTGCCAGCAGCTTACCCGGACTAGCGGGGGGTGGAGAGACCCAGTACTTC.

This clone has more than one count but fewer than ten. V is TRBV5-1 and J is TRBJ2-4; 9 positions agree with TRBD2. The germline CDR1 and CDR2 sequences are SGHRS and YFSETQ. The V and J ends lost 4 bases and 9 bases, in that order; junction bases with no gene match: 11. The CDR3 loop spans 15 amino acids. The CDR3: CASSLLAGAVGIQYF. The CDR3, as DNA: TGCGCCAGCAGCCTTTTAGCGGGGGCTGTGGGCATTCAGTACTTC.

This clone was counted a single time. V is TRBV6-5 and J is TRBJ1-3; perhaps TRBD1 as D (5 bases). V was shortened by 6 bases and J by 0 bases, with 9 bases between the two germline ends. CDR3 length: 14 residues. From germline, CDR1 is MNHEY and CDR2 SVGAGI. The CDR3 DNA reads as TGTGCCAGCAGGGACACTTACTCTGGAAACACCATATATTTT. It translates to CASRDTYSGNTIYF.

In its sample, this clone was seen once. The chain is built from TRBV5-1 and TRBJ2-5; 7 nucleotides align to TRBD2. This CDR3 region has 14 residues. The V gene's germline CDR1 is SGHRS and CDR2 YFSETQ. V lost 0 bases to trimming and J lost 5 bases; unmatched junction nucleotides: 4. Written as DNA, the CDR3 is TGCGCCAGCAGCTTGGAAAAAGCGGGGGAGACCCAGTACTTC. It translates to CASSLEKAGETQYF.

The V gene is TRBV5-4, the J gene TRBJ2-7; TRBD1 agrees at 8 bases. Germline CDR1 and CDR2: SGHNT and YYREEE (reference sequence). V was clipped by 0 bases and J by 6 bases; unmatched bases: 8. The CDR3 contains 15 residues. In nucleotides, the CDR3 is TGTGCCAGCAGCTTGGCCGGTCAGGGGGCCTCCGAGCAGTACTTC. It translates to CASSLAGQGASEQYF.

As DNA, the CDR3 is TGTGCCAGTAGTATAGGAGCGGGGGGGCGAGAGACCCAGTACTTC. This codes for CASSIGAGGRETQYF. The chain is built from TRBV19 and TRBJ2-5, with 10 bases matching TRBD2. The CDR3 loop spans 15 amino acids. CDR1 and CDR2 from the germline V gene are LNHDA and SQIVND (reference sequence). J gave up 4 bases and V 1 base, and 3 bases lay outside the gene matches.

This clone was seen only once. The chain combines TRBV5-8 with TRBJ1-5; the D is unclear. V lost 2 bases and J 5 bases, leaving 8 bases between the germline ends. The CDR3 extends over 13 amino acids. CDR1 and CDR2 from the germline V gene are SGHTS and YDEGEE. Written as DNA, the CDR3 is TGTGCCAGCAGCTTCGGAGGGTATCAGCCCCAGCATTTT. It specifies CASSFGGYQPQHF.

V is TRBV7-2 and J is TRBJ1-2, with a possible D match to TRBD1 (5 bases). The CDR3 is 16 residues long. Looked up from germline, CDR1 is SGHTA and CDR2 is FQGNSA. Trimming shortened V by 1 base and J by 2 bases, and 14 bases separated the two germline ends. The CDR3 loop is CASSLGGGAVNYGYTF. CDR3 sequence (DNA): TGTGCCAGCAGCTTAGGGGGTGGGGCAGTAAACTATGGCTACACCTTC. Based on the CDR3 plus reference TRBV7-2 and TRBJ1-2, the full variable domain is GAGVSQSPSNKVTEKGKDVELRCDPISGHTALYWYRQSLGQGLEFLIYFQGNSAPDKSGLPSDRFSAERTGGSVSTLTIQRTQQEDSAVYLCASSLGGGAVNYGYTFGSGTRLTVV.

This chain links TRBV2 with TRBJ2-5, with a possible D match to TRBD2 (5 bases). V was cut by 5 bases and J by 13 bases, with 23 bases left in between. Germline CDR1 reads SNHLY; CDR2 reads FYNNEI. CDR3 length equals 14 residues. DNA of the CDR3: TGTGCCAGCAGTTTTATAGGAGGAGGCCTTGGCCCGTACTTC. Its protein is CASSFIGGGLGPYF.

The genes are TRBV2 and TRBJ1-1; D unresolved. Germline V gene data show CDR1 as SNHLY and CDR2 as FYNNEI. The CDR3 length is 12 residues. V was cut by 8 bases and J by 6 bases, with 13 bases left in between. The DNA for the CDR3 is TGTGCCAGCCCACCGGGGTCTGCTGAAGCTTTCTTT. The encoded protein is CASPPGSAEAFF.

The J gene is TRBJ1-1, the V gene TRBV27; 10 nucleotides line up with TRBD1. The CDR3 has 14 amino acids. The germline gives CDR1 MNHEY, CDR2 SMNVEV (reference sequence). With 4 bases clipped from V and 6 bases from J, the junction kept 5 bases outside the gene matches. CDR3 protein: CASSSTGGPAEAFF. The CDR3 nucleotides read TGTGCCAGCAGTTCGACAGGGGGCCCGGCTGAAGCTTTCTTT.

The rearrangement joins TRBV7-2 to TRBJ2-2, with a weak D call TRBD2 (5 bases). Trimming pared 5 bases from V and 6 bases from J, leaving 19 bases between. The length of the CDR3 is 16 residues. Germline V gene sequence: CDR1 SGHTA, CDR2 FQGNSA. The CDR3 nucleotides read TGTGCCAGCAGCCATAACAGTTTTCGGGGATCCGGGGAGCTGTTTTTT. Protein: CASSHNSFRGSGELFF.

In this sample, this clone turned up a few times. This chain joins TRBV7-9 and TRBJ1-5; D is perhaps TRBD1 (6 bases). The germline V and J ends were trimmed by 5 bases and 7 bases, with 12 bases remaining between them. The CDR3 length is 13 residues. Germline V gives CDR1 SEHNR, CDR2 FQNEAQ (reference sequence). CDR3: CASSQQGGQPQHF. The CDR3 DNA reads as TGTGCCAGCAGCCAACAGGGTGGCCAGCCCCAGCATTTT.

V usage is TRBV6-1 and J usage is TRBJ1-5; D remains unclear. This CDR3 contains 13 residues. Germline V gives CDR1 MNHNS, CDR2 SASEGT. V was trimmed by 0 bases and J by 9 bases, leaving 9 bases between them. CDR3 DNA sequence: TGTGCCAGCAGTGAAGCAGAGGGAAGGCCCCAGCATTTT. Protein sequence: CASSEAEGRPQHF.

V is TRBV5-8 and J is TRBJ2-3; 9 nucleotides align to TRBD1. The CDR3 totals 18 residues. Trimming removed 4 bases from V and 0 bases from J; junction bases left unmatched: 12. Germline CDR1 reads SGHTS; CDR2 reads YDEGEE. The CDR3, as DNA: TGTGCCAGCAGCCCCGGGACAGGGCAGTGGCCTAGCACAGATACGCAGTATTTT. Encoded protein: CASSPGTGQWPSTDTQYF.

This clone was counted a single time. This rearrangement joins TRBV19 to TRBJ1-1; no definite D call. Per germline, CDR1 LNHDA and CDR2 SQIVND (reference sequence). V was shortened by 3 bases and J by 4 bases, with 9 bases between the two germline ends. The CDR3 extends over 13 amino acids. In DNA, the CDR3 is TGTGCCAGTAGTATTAAACCGAGCACTGAAGCTTTCTTT. Its protein is CASSIKPSTEAFF.

CDR3 nucleotides: TGTGCCAGCAGTTATTGGCGGGGGGGCAACACCGGGGAGCTGTTTTTT. Encoded protein: CASSYWRGGNTGELFF. The chain has TRBV6-5 and TRBJ2-2; 9 bases are a match to TRBD2. After removal of 3 bases from V and 2 bases from J, the junction contained 4 bases not matched to a gene. CDR3 length equals 16 residues. CDR1 is MNHEY and CDR2 is SVGAGI in the germline V gene.